This entry features one T cell receptor (beta chain) sequence. The sample originates from a study of blood T cell repertoires in COVID-19. Data came from immunoSEQ multiplex PCR; TCRdb stores just in-frame clones and leaves some out. This table holds roughly 380,000 clones, about 90% found once. Across roughly 25 US areas, participants ranged in age from about 18 to 90 years. The material sequenced was PBMCs or T cells enriched from blood (not recorded which). The TCR was taken from a woman aged 25 to 39 who had recovered from COVID-19.

This chain's CDR3 is CASSEWEGATFETQYF. The CDR3 region has the DNA TGTGCCAGCAGTGAATGGGAGGGAGCCACCTTCGAGACCCAGTACTTC. The V and J genes are TRBV25-1 and TRBJ2-5, with TRBD2 matching over 7 bases. J lost 5 bases, V lost 1 base, and 10 bases had no gene match. Germline-derived CDR1 and CDR2 are MGHDK and SYGVNS. The CDR3 sequence is 16 residues long.